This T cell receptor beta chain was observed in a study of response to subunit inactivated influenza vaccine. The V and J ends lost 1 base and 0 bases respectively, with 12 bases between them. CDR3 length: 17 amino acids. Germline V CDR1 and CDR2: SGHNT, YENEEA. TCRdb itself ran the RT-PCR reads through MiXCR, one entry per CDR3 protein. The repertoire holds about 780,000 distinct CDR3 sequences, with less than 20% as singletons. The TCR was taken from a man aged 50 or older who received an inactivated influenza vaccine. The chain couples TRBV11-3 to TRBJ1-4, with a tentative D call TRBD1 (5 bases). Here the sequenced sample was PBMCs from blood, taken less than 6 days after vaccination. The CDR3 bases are TGTGCCAGCAGCTTAGTGGGACCGCCGTCAACTAATGAAAAACTGTTTTTT. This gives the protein CASSLVGPPSTNEKLFF. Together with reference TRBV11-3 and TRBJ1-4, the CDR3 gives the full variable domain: EAGVVQSPRYKIIEKKQPVAFWCNPISGHNTLYWYLQNLGQGPELLIRYENEEAVDDSQLPKDRFSAERLKGVDSTLKIQPAELGDSAVYLCASSLVGPPSTNEKLFFGSGTQLSVL.